A single sample is the source of the 3 T cell receptor beta chains below, sequenced in a study of OX40 agonist ivuxolimab in advanced cancers. This table comes from immunoSEQ multiplex PCR, and its TCRdb copy is limited to in-frame clones, with some not included. Here the sample spans about 48,000 clones, about 81% being singletons. Source: CD4+ or CD8+ T cells sorted from blood, taken in a trial of the OX40 agonist ivuxolimab. Source of these receptors: an adult with an advanced solid tumor such as melanoma, head and neck, liver or kidney cancer.

The chain joins TRBV7-8 to TRBJ2-5; a weak D match, TRBD1 (6 bases). The J call may be mistaken, given a closer DNA end match to TRBJ2-7. Germline CDR1 reads SGHVS; CDR2 reads FQNEAQ. This CDR3 comprises 14 residues. CDR3 coding DNA: TGTGCCAGCAGCTTCCGGGACATCGCCTACGAGCAGTACTTC. Encoded protein: CASSFRDIAYEQYF.

This chain links TRBV19 with TRBJ1-1; D remains ambiguous. CDR3 length equals 17 residues. Germline assignment: CDR1 LNHDA and CDR2 SQIVND (reference sequence). Trimming pared 1 base from V and 1 base from J, leaving 16 bases between. The CDR3: CASSIGGFVRPNTEAFF. The DNA of the CDR3 is TGTGCCAGTAGTATAGGAGGGTTCGTAAGGCCGAACACTGAAGCTTTCTTT.

The gene calls are TRBV4-3 and TRBJ2-7; TRBD2 matches 7 bases. The CDR3 extends over 15 amino acids. Germline CDR1 is LGHNA and CDR2 is YSLEER. The ends lost 0 bases at V and 4 bases at J; junction bases unmatched: 6. CDR3: CASSQEASGVYEQYF. CDR3 in DNA: TGCGCCAGCAGCCAAGAAGCTAGCGGCGTATACGAGCAGTACTTC.